Sequencing of this T cell receptor beta chain was carried out in a study of tumor and adjacent non-tumor tissue in lung cancer. Study-wide context: Samples averaged roughly 4 million productive TCRbeta reads each.

TCRbeta libraries were built with three rounds of nested PCR, modified from ARM-PCR. MiXCR, run by TCRdb on the multiplex PCR reads, gives a single entry per CDR3 protein. The sample lists approximately 79,000 distinct CDR3 sequences; approximately 72% were seen once. The CDR3 spans 15 residues. CDR1 PRHDT and CDR2 FYEKMQ come from the germline V gene (reference sequence). No cell sorting was done before RNA was extracted from the tissue. Comments on this clonotype: Its antigen is as yet unknown. Sequence at one end of the junction differs from germline and may be a read error.

Study observations and caveats: Tumor tissue had significantly higher TCR diversity than normal lung.

The material sequenced was lung tumor tissue. This TCR came from a woman aged 40 to 50 with non-small cell lung cancer. The genes are TRBV13 and TRBJ2-7; D is ambiguous. CDR3 in amino acids: CASSLGVYSSFERYF. CDR3 sequence (DNA): TGTGCCAGCAGCTTAGGCGTATATAGCTCCTTCGAGCGGTACTTC.